Presented here are 20 T cell receptor beta chains from one specimen sequenced in a study of shared clonotypes between healthy human individuals. Assay used: immunoSEQ multiplex PCR; TCRdb lists only in-frame clones, some missing. The sample records some 2.4 million clones, roughly 93% being singletons. Material for sequencing was naive CD4+ T cells from PBMCs. Documented subset: CD45RA+ positively selected. The receptors were gathered from a man between 18 and 29 years old in good health. Some clones in this sample may be carry-over from other donors' samples.

The chain uses TRBV5-1 and TRBJ1-1; D may be TRBD1 (6 bases). Trimming removed 4 bases from V and 2 bases from J, with 15 bases in between. The CDR3 runs 15 residues. Germline lookup yields CDR1 SGHRS and CDR2 YFSETQ. CDR3 protein: CASSIFGGLNTEAFF. Here the CDR3 DNA reads TGCGCCAGCAGCATTTTTGGGGGCCTCAACACTGAAGCTTTCTTT. Complete variable domain (other parts from reference TRBV5-1 and TRBJ1-1): KAGVTQTPRYLIKTRGQQVTLSCSPISGHRSVSWYQQTPGQGLQFLFEYFSETQRNKGNFPGRFSGRQFSNSRSEMNVSTLELGDSALYLCASSIFGGLNTEAFFGQGTRLTVV.

The rearrangement uses TRBV2 and TRBJ2-7, with a tentative D call TRBD1 (7 bases). Germline CDR1 SNHLY, CDR2 FYNNEI. This CDR3 region has 16 residues. Deletions cut 1 base from V and 7 bases from J, with 20 bases between. CDR3 region: CASSEGGRRDRGEQYF. DNA for the CDR3: TGTGCCAGCAGTGAAGGGGGCAGGCGGGACAGAGGGGAGCAGTACTTC. The entire variable domain, with the rest obtained from reference TRBV2 and TRBJ2-7, is as follows: EPEVTQTPSHQVTQMGQEVILRCVPISNHLYFYWYRQILGQKVEFLVSFYNNEISEKSEIFDDQFSVERPDGSNFTLKIRSTKLEDSAMYFCASSEGGRRDRGEQYFGPGTRLTVT.

The gene calls are TRBV6-1 and TRBJ2-2; no definite D call. The CDR3 consists of 15 residues. Germline lookup yields CDR1 MNHNS and CDR2 SASEGT. The germline V and J ends were trimmed by 3 bases and 1 base, with 9 bases remaining between them. In DNA form, the CDR3 reads TGTGCCAGCAGTGATAGACGGGTGAACACCGGGGAGCTGTTTTTT. Its translation is CASSDRRVNTGELFF.

About this clone itself: The same CDR3 also results from other DNA sequences found in this sample. The rearrangement joins TRBV30 to TRBJ1-5, with TRBD1 as a possible D gene (5 bases). V was clipped by 3 bases and J by 2 bases, with 8 bases between them. Germline lookup yields CDR1 GTSNPN and CDR2 SVGIG (reference sequence). This CDR3 region has 13 residues. DNA of the CDR3: TGTGCCTGGAGCAGGGCCGGCAATCAGCCCCAGCATTTT. Its translation: CAWSRAGNQPQHF.

Remarks on this clone: At the DNA level, this CDR3 is encoded by other sequences in the same sample as well. This sequence joins TRBV5-1 and TRBJ2-7; 9 bases match TRBD2. The CDR3 consists of 14 residues. Unmatched junction bases numbered 5, after V lost 0 bases and J lost 7 bases. Germline V gene data show CDR1 as SGHRS and CDR2 as YFSETQ. Written as DNA, the CDR3 is TGCGCCAGCAGCTTGGGTACTAGCGGGCTTGAGCAGTACTTC. Protein: CASSLGTSGLEQYF.

J is TRBJ2-3 and V is TRBV29-1; maybe TRBD2 (6 bases). The CDR3 covers 13 residues. Germline-derived CDR1 and CDR2 are SQVTM and ANQGSEA. The germline V and J ends were trimmed by 6 bases and 2 bases, with 12 bases remaining between them. CDR3 protein: CSVGGAVTDTQYF. CDR3 in DNA: TGCAGCGTGGGCGGGGCAGTCACAGATACGCAGTATTTT.

This sequence joins TRBV5-1 and TRBJ2-5; no definite D call. The CDR3 sequence is 18 residues long. Germline V gene data show CDR1 as SGHRS and CDR2 as YFSETQ. Deletions cut 2 bases from V and 2 bases from J, with 22 bases between. CDR3 region: CASSFAPGTSGLQETQYF. CDR3 nucleotide sequence: TGCGCCAGCAGCTTTGCCCCAGGAACCTCGGGCTTACAAGAGACCCAGTACTTC.

This clone has a single count. The genes are TRBV2 and TRBJ2-3, with D maybe TRBD1 (5 bases). The CDR3 spans 14 residues. V lost 4 bases to trimming and J lost 4 bases, with 12 bases between them. The germline CDR1 and CDR2 sequences are SNHLY and FYNNEI. The CDR3 coding sequence is TGTGCCAGCAGTGCTGGGGCCGGGCCAGATACGCAGTATTTT. Protein: CASSAGAGPDTQYF.

The chain carries TRBV7-2 and TRBJ1-5; tentatively, D is TRBD1 (6 bases). Looked up from germline, CDR1 is SGHTA and CDR2 is FQGNSA. The CDR3 loop spans 12 amino acids. V shed 5 bases and J shed 6 bases, with 8 bases lying between them. CDR3 residues: CASSPRGQPQHF. The CDR3 bases are TGTGCCAGCAGCCCCAGGGGTCAGCCCCAGCATTTT.

The chain couples TRBV5-1 to TRBJ1-5; 11 nucleotides align to TRBD1. From germline, CDR1 is SGHRS and CDR2 YFSETQ. The CDR3 length is 15 residues. The V segment lost 2 bases and the J segment 5 bases; nucleotides outside the gene matches: 3. The CDR3, as DNA: TGCGCCAGCAGCTTTGGGACAGGGGGACATCAGCCCCAGCATTTT. Translated: CASSFGTGGHQPQHF.

V usage is TRBV9 and J usage is TRBJ2-1; D is ambiguous. Trimming left V 4 bases short and J 0 bases short, with 11 bases between. CDR1 is SGDLS and CDR2 is YYNGEE in the germline V gene. The CDR3 has 15 amino acids. CDR3 region: CASSPTPSSYNEQFF. The CDR3, as DNA: TGTGCCAGCAGCCCTACGCCGAGCTCCTACAATGAGCAGTTCTTC.

This clone has only one observation. The gene calls are TRBV7-2 and TRBJ2-1; the match to TRBD2 covers 12 bases. The CDR3 is 16 residues long. With V trimmed by 3 bases and J by 7 bases, 7 bases remained unmatched. CDR1 is SGHTA and CDR2 is FQGNSA in the germline V gene. CDR3 amino acids: CASSFRLAGVGNEQFF. DNA of the CDR3: TGTGCCAGCAGCTTCAGACTAGCGGGAGTAGGTAATGAGCAGTTCTTC.

The J gene is TRBJ1-1, the V gene TRBV11-1; 7 nucleotides match TRBD1. With 6 bases clipped from V and 0 bases from J, the junction kept 10 bases outside the gene matches. The CDR3 loop spans 16 amino acids. The germline CDR1 and CDR2 sequences are SGHAT and FQDESV (reference sequence). The CDR3 nucleotides are TGTGCCAGCAGAGGGTTAAGGGGGCTGGTGAACACTGAAGCTTTCTTT. Translated, it gives CASRGLRGLVNTEAFF.

V usage is TRBV6-1 and J usage is TRBJ2-2; the D is unclear. V lost 7 bases and J 4 bases, leaving 16 bases between the germline ends. Germline V CDR1 and CDR2: MNHNS, SASEGT. This CDR3 comprises 15 residues. CDR3 nucleotides: TGTGCCAGCACCCCCAAGTCCAGTGGCACCGGGGAGCTGTTTTTT. Its translation: CASTPKSSGTGELFF.

This sequence joins TRBV7-3 and TRBJ1-4, with D maybe TRBD1 (6 bases). The CDR3 extends over 15 amino acids. Germline CDR1 reads SGHTA; CDR2 reads FQGTGA. The V and J ends lost 2 bases and 5 bases respectively, with 12 bases between them. CDR3 coding DNA: TGTGCCAGCAGCTTAGCGGCCCAGGGGAATGAAAAACTGTTTTTT. It codes for CASSLAAQGNEKLFF. Combining the CDR3 with reference TRBV7-3 and TRBJ1-4 gives the whole variable domain GAGVSQTPSNKVTEKGKYVELRCDPISGHTALYWYRQSLGQGPEFLIYFQGTGAADDSGLPNDRFFAVRPEGSVSTLKIQRTERGDSAVYLCASSLAAQGNEKLFFGSGTQLSVL.

This sequence joins TRBV11-2 and TRBJ2-7; D may correspond to TRBD1 or TRBD2 (5 bases each). The germline CDR1 and CDR2 sequences are SGHAT and FQNNGV. This CDR3 has 14 residues. With 5 bases removed from V and 7 bases from J, the gap between germline ends came to 18 bases. The CDR3, as DNA: TGTGCCAGCAGCCCGGGGACCGCTCCTTGGGAGCAGTACTTC. It codes for CASSPGTAPWEQYF.

The rearrangement links TRBV7-9 to TRBJ2-7; no reliable D call. CDR1 is SEHNR and CDR2 is FQNEAQ in the germline V gene (reference sequence). The germline V and J ends were trimmed by 3 bases and 8 bases, with 14 bases remaining between them. The CDR3 is made up of 13 amino acids. CDR3 bases: TGTGCCAGCAGCTTTCCTCCAGGAAGACAGCAGTACTTC. It translates to CASSFPPGRQQYF.

The chain combines TRBV5-4 with TRBJ2-6; D uncertain. The length of the CDR3 is 16 residues. Trimming took 3 bases from V and 4 from J, leaving 14 bases between them. Germline CDR1 is SGHNT and CDR2 is YYREEE (reference sequence). CDR3 residues: CASSYPDRAGANVLTF. The CDR3 nucleotides are TGTGCCAGCAGCTACCCCGATCGTGCAGGGGCCAACGTCCTGACTTTC.

The chain employs TRBV12-5 and TRBJ2-3; perhaps TRBD1 as D (6 bases). Germline V gene sequence: CDR1 LGHNT, CDR2 FRNRAP. Trimming took 2 bases from V and 6 from J, leaving 12 bases between them. CDR3 length equals 14 residues. CDR3 loop: CASGLTGSTDTQYF. In DNA form, the CDR3 reads TGTGCTAGTGGTTTGACAGGGAGTACGGATACGCAGTATTTT.

In regard to this clone: This sample also contains other DNA sequences that code for the same CDR3. The chain links TRBV4-2 to TRBJ1-4; 7 bases align to TRBD1. V gave up 0 bases and J gave up 5 bases; unmatched junction bases: 6. CDR3 length: 16 residues. The germline V gene encodes CDR1 LGHNA and CDR2 YNFKEQ. CDR3 loop: CASSQDPGTANEKLFF. The CDR3 nucleotides read TGTGCCAGCAGCCAAGATCCCGGGACAGCAAATGAAAAACTGTTTTTT.